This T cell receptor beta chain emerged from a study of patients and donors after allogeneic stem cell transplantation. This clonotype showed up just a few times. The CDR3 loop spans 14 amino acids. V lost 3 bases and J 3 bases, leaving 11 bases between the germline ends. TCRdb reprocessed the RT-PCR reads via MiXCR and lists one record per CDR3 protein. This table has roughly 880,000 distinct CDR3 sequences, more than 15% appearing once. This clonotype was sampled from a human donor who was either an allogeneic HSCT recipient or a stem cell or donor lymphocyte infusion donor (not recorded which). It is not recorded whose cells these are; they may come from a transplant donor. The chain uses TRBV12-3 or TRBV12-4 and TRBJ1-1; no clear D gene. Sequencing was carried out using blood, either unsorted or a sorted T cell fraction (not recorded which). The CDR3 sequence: CASSFEVGDTEAFF. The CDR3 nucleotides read TGTGCCAGCAGTTTCGAGGTGGGCGACACTGAAGCTTTCTTT.